Given below is one T cell receptor (beta chain) in context. Its antigen remains unknown. This specimen includes other DNA sequences encoding the same CDR3. This entry is derived from a study of CD8+ T cells in alopecia areata. The study's findings and limits: Sequence data from scalp samples additionally include resident alphabeta T cells of normal skin. With just one nonresponder, it is still uncertain whether baseline CD8+ expansion relates to response. Lesional scalp displayed greater clonality than normal scalp, most notably in alopecia totalis/universalis. While patients received tofacitinib, many expanded lesional clones remained present in scalp and blood.

The length of the CDR3 is 12 residues. Trimming took 3 bases from V and 2 from J, leaving 5 bases between them. Germline lookup yields CDR1 SGHAT and CDR2 FQNNGV. Indicated treatment: oral pan-JAK inhibitor, 5-10 mg twice daily. RNA extraction and reverse transcription yielded cDNA as sequencing template. Libraries were prepared by immunoSEQ multiplex PCR; TCRdb keeps only in-frame clonotypes and omits some of them. The sample yields about 200,000 clones, over 55% seen once. Sequences were derived from CD4+ T cells sorted from blood, sampled at week 24, from a patient treated with tofacitinib. The V gene is TRBV11-2, the J gene TRBJ2-7; no clear D gene. The clonotype was recovered from a human donor with alopecia areata. The CDR3 nucleotides are TGTGCCAGCAGCTTGGGGACCTACGAGCAGTACTTC. It specifies CASSLGTYEQYF.